This entry lists 25 T cell receptor beta chains sequenced from one sample in a study of blood T cell repertoires in COVID-19. TCRdb keeps only in-frame clones here, not all; method: immunoSEQ multiplex PCR. The sample lists approximately 22,000 clones, roughly 90% occurring once. Sequencing input: peripheral blood. The receptors shown here come from a human donor in a cohort sampled during active COVID-19.

This clone was recorded only once. The CDR3 DNA sequence: TGTGCCAGCAGTCTACCCGGGACTAGCGGGAGAAATGAGCAGTTCTTC. Its translation: CASSLPGTSGRNEQFF. The chain has TRBV28 and TRBJ2-1; the match to TRBD2 covers 14 bases. V was clipped by 5 bases and J by 7 bases; unmatched bases: 7. The CDR3 is 16 amino acids. From germline, CDR1 is MDHEN and CDR2 SYDVKM.

The chain has TRBV20-1 and TRBJ1-2; D not certain. In germline, CDR1 is DFQATT, CDR2 SNEGSKA (reference sequence). V was shortened by 3 bases and J by 8 bases, with 10 bases between the two germline ends. There are 11 residues in the CDR3. In DNA form, the CDR3 reads TGCAGTGCTAGCGTGCCGGAGGGCTACACCTTC. Translation gives CSASVPEGYTF.

The chain joins TRBV7-9 to TRBJ1-2, with TRBD1 matching over 9 bases. The V gene end was trimmed by 4 bases and the J gene end by 11 bases; junction bases not matched to a gene: 11. Germline V gene lookup returns CDR1 SEHNR and CDR2 FQNEAQ (reference sequence). The CDR3 totals 14 residues. In nucleotides, the CDR3 is TGTGCCAGCAGCTCCGGACAGGGGCCTGGTGGATACACCTTC. Translated: CASSSGQGPGGYTF.

This chain links TRBV27 with TRBJ2-7; tentative D call: TRBD2 (6 bases). Trimming removed 4 bases from V and 0 bases from J, with 7 bases in between. This CDR3 contains 13 residues. CDR1 and CDR2 (germline): MNHEY, SMNVEV (reference sequence). The CDR3 nucleotides read TGTGCCAGCAGTTATAGCGGCTCCTACGAGCAGTACTTC. Its translation is CASSYSGSYEQYF.

The chain employs TRBV5-8 and TRBJ2-7; the match to TRBD2 covers 8 bases. The V segment lost 5 bases and the J segment 0 bases; nucleotides outside the gene matches: 4. Germline V gene sequence: CDR1 SGHTS, CDR2 YDEGEE. The CDR3 sequence is 14 residues long. As DNA, the CDR3 is TGTGCCAGCAGGCGACTAGCGCGCTCCTACGAGCAGTACTTC. Translation gives CASRRLARSYEQYF.

This rearrangement joins TRBV7-8 to TRBJ1-3, with a possible D match to TRBD1 (6 bases). The CDR3 runs 16 residues. The germline CDR1 and CDR2 sequences are SGHVS and FQNEAQ. Trimming stripped 5 bases from V and 0 bases from J, with 14 bases between. The CDR3 DNA is TGTGCCAGCAGCCTACCTGCAGGGGTCTCTGGAAACACCATATATTTT. This codes for CASSLPAGVSGNTIYF.

The V call is TRBV6-1, the J call TRBJ1-1, with unresolved D. The germline V and J ends were trimmed by 1 base and 6 bases, with 6 bases remaining between them. Germline V lookup: CDR1 MNHNS, CDR2 SASEGT. The CDR3 contains 12 residues. The CDR3 DNA is TGTGCCAGCAGTGAAGGGTCAGCTGAAGCTTTCTTT. The encoded protein is CASSEGSAEAFF.

The V and J genes are TRBV7-8 and TRBJ2-2; TRBD1 agrees at 10 bases. This CDR3 has 17 amino acids. V lost 2 bases, J lost 4 bases, and 7 bases stayed unmatched. Germline V gene data show CDR1 as SGHVS and CDR2 as FQNEAQ. CDR3 bases: TGTGCCAGCAGCTTAACCGGGACAGGGGTTCGCACCGGGGAGCTGTTTTTT. It yields the protein CASSLTGTGVRTGELFF.

This chain joins TRBV2 and TRBJ2-1, with 14 bases matching TRBD2. This CDR3 is built from 14 residues. Germline V gene lookup returns CDR1 SNHLY and CDR2 FYNNEI. Germline trimming cut 8 bases from V and 7 bases from J; bases unmatched to any gene: 4. The CDR3: CASGGTSGSNEQFF. CDR3 nucleotide sequence: TGTGCCAGCGGAGGGACTAGCGGGAGTAATGAGCAGTTCTTC.

This chain connects TRBV30 to TRBJ1-4, with D perhaps TRBD1 (5 bases). This CDR3 comprises 15 residues. The V and J ends lost 2 bases and 5 bases respectively, with 15 bases between them. In germline, CDR1 is GTSNPN, CDR2 SVGIG (reference sequence). CDR3: CAWSNMQGWNEKLFF. The CDR3 bases are TGTGCCTGGAGTAACATGCAGGGCTGGAATGAAAAACTGTTTTTT.

The chain is built from TRBV28 and TRBJ2-5, with 7 bases aligning to TRBD1. This CDR3 contains 13 residues. With V trimmed by 8 bases and J by 5 bases, 8 bases remained unmatched. Germline-derived CDR1 and CDR2 are MDHEN and SYDVKM. CDR3 sequence reads: CASGTVALETQYF. CDR3 in DNA: TGTGCCAGCGGGACAGTTGCGTTGGAGACCCAGTACTTC.

V usage is TRBV6-6 and J usage is TRBJ2-3; 11 nucleotides agree with TRBD2. CDR3 length: 15 amino acids. V lost 6 bases and J lost 6; bases outside the gene matches: 8. Germline lookup yields CDR1 MNHNY and CDR2 SVGAGI (reference sequence). The chain's CDR3 is CASRLSGRASDTQYF. DNA of the CDR3: TGTGCCAGCAGGCTTAGCGGGAGGGCGTCGGATACGCAGTATTTT.

The V and J genes are TRBV4-1 and TRBJ1-1; 8 nucleotides align to TRBD1. After removal of 2 bases from V and 4 bases from J, the junction contained 6 bases not matched to a gene. CDR1 and CDR2 from the germline V gene are MGHRA and YSYEKL. The length of the CDR3 is 15 residues. CDR3 sequence (DNA): TGCGCCAGCAGCCAATCTGGACAGGGTTCCACTGAAGCTTTCTTT. The encoded protein is CASSQSGQGSTEAFF.

The chain is built from TRBV2 and TRBJ1-1, with D perhaps TRBD1 (5 bases). Germline V gives CDR1 SNHLY, CDR2 FYNNEI. CDR3 size: 13 residues. V was cut by 10 bases and J by 3 bases, with 15 bases left in between. CDR3: CATLDTPDTEAFF. The CDR3 bases are TGTGCCACCCTGGACACTCCGGACACTGAAGCTTTCTTT.

The chain links TRBV4-1 to TRBJ1-1; D not certain. This CDR3 comprises 15 residues. Germline V CDR1 and CDR2: MGHRA, YSYEKL. V was clipped by 1 base and J by 0 bases, with 9 bases between them. The CDR3 region has the DNA TGCGCCAGCAGCCAAGGGCAGTACATGAACACTGAAGCTTTCTTT. The encoded protein is CASSQGQYMNTEAFF.

This clone was observed a handful of times. The V call is TRBV6-5, the J call TRBJ1-3, with 7 nucleotides matching TRBD1. The CDR3 is 15 amino acids. CDR1 is MNHEY and CDR2 is SVGAGI in the germline V gene. Losses at the gene ends were 6 bases for V and 0 bases for J; bases not matched to a gene: 5. CDR3 loop: CASSRGDSSGNTIYF. The CDR3 nucleotides read TGTGCCAGCAGCCGCGGGGACAGCTCTGGAAACACCATATATTTT.

The genes are TRBV28 and TRBJ2-1; 9 bases are shared with TRBD2. Germline V lookup: CDR1 MDHEN, CDR2 SYDVKM. The CDR3 extends over 19 amino acids. V was pared by 5 bases and J by 1 base, with 15 bases of the junction left unmatched. The DNA of the CDR3 is TGTGCCAGCAGTAGTTCTTTAGCGGGAGTGGGGAGGTCCTACAATGAGCAGTTCTTC. Translating gives CASSSSLAGVGRSYNEQFF.

The genes are TRBV7-2 and TRBJ1-1, with no clear D. V lost 3 bases, J lost 0 bases, and 8 bases lay in between. The V gene's germline CDR1 is SGHTA and CDR2 FQGNSA. This CDR3 has 14 amino acids. CDR3 nucleotide sequence: TGTGCCAGCAGCTTCTATTCATTGAACACTGAAGCTTTCTTT. It specifies CASSFYSLNTEAFF.

The chain employs TRBV4-1 and TRBJ2-7, with a weak D call TRBD2 (5 bases). The CDR3 spans 13 residues. Germline V gene data show CDR1 as MGHRA and CDR2 as YSYEKL. V lost 0 bases and J lost 9, with 12 bases in between. The CDR3 protein is CASSQETGISQYF. As DNA, the CDR3 is TGCGCCAGCAGCCAAGAGACGGGAATATCGCAGTACTTC.

V and J are TRBV5-6 and TRBJ2-1, with 15 bases that match TRBD2. J lost 6 bases, V lost 7 bases, and 5 bases had no gene match. From germline, CDR1 is SGHDT and CDR2 YYEEEE. The CDR3 sequence is 15 residues long. CDR3 nucleotides: TGTGCCAGCCGGACTAGCGGGAGGGCCGCCAATGAGCAGTTCTTC. Amino acids: CASRTSGRAANEQFF. The complete variable domain, with remaining parts taken from reference TRBV5-6 and TRBJ2-1, reads DAGVTQSPTHLIKTRGQQVTLRCSPKSGHDTVSWYQQALGQGPQFIFQYYEEEERQRGNFPDRFSGHQFPNYSSELNVNALLLGDSALYLCASRTSGRAANEQFFGPGTRLTVL.

This rearrangement joins TRBV12-3 or TRBV12-4 to TRBJ2-7; perhaps TRBD1 as D (6 bases). The CDR3 extends over 11 amino acids. V gave up 6 bases and J gave up 7 bases, with 10 bases separating them. The CDR3 region has the DNA TGTGCCAGCAGGTCTAGGGGGGAGCAGTACTTC. Translation: CASRSRGEQYF.

The chain joins TRBV29-1 to TRBJ2-1; TRBD1 is a possible D gene (5 bases). There are 14 residues in the CDR3. Per the germline V gene, CDR1 is SQVTM and CDR2 is ANQGSEA. V lost 7 bases, J lost 4 bases, and 17 bases lay in between. CDR3 residues: CSAPGAEGYNEQFF. The DNA of the CDR3 is TGCAGCGCCCCTGGGGCTGAAGGGTACAATGAGCAGTTCTTC.

J is TRBJ1-1 and V is TRBV19; D may be TRBD1 (5 bases). V lost 1 base and J 5 bases, leaving 11 bases between the germline ends. The CDR3 has 14 residues. Germline lookup yields CDR1 LNHDA and CDR2 SQIVND (reference sequence). The CDR3 here is CASSIAEGRTEAFF. CDR3 coding DNA: TGTGCCAGTAGTATAGCGGAGGGGCGAACTGAAGCTTTCTTT. The full variable domain, rest sourced from reference TRBV19 and TRBJ1-1, is DGGITQSPKYLFRKEGQNVTLSCEQNLNHDAMYWYRQDPGQGLRLIYYSQIVNDFQKGDIAEGYSVSREKKESFPLTVTSAQKNPTAFYLCASSIAEGRTEAFFGQGTRLTVV.

V is TRBV6-6 and J is TRBJ2-5; D might be TRBD2 (5 bases). Germline assignment: CDR1 MNHNY and CDR2 SVGAGI (reference sequence). Trimming pared 7 bases from V and 3 bases from J, leaving 18 bases between. The CDR3 length is 15 residues. The CDR3 coding sequence is TGTGCCAGCAATAAAGGTTGGGAGTATGAAGAGACCCAGTACTTC. It yields the protein CASNKGWEYEETQYF.

The chain employs TRBV10-2 and TRBJ1-1; D possibly corresponds to TRBD1 (6 bases). CDR1 and CDR2 from the germline V gene are WSHSY and SAAADI. CDR3 length equals 16 residues. The V and J ends lost 8 bases and 2 bases respectively, with 21 bases between them. CDR3 residues: CASHSGGALGNTEAFF. The CDR3 region has the DNA TGCGCCAGCCACTCGGGGGGGGCATTAGGAAACACTGAAGCTTTCTTT.